Sequencing of this T cell receptor (beta chain) was carried out in a study of graft-versus-host responses after intestinal transplantation. V was shortened by 1 base and J by 6 bases, with 31 bases between the two germline ends. The CDR3 spans 20 residues. Germline CDR1 is LGHNA and CDR2 is YNFKEQ. Repertoires were generated with immunoSEQ multiplex PCR, while TCRdb's copy carries only in-frame clones and drops some. Of approximately 100,000 clones listed, about 83% are singletons. The J gene is TRBJ2-7, the V gene TRBV4-2, with a weak D call TRBD1 (6 bases). Here the sequenced sample was PBMCs, taken 255 days after intestinal transplant. This clonotype originated in a human patient who received an intestinal transplant, so some T cells may come from the graft donor. CDR3 loop: CASSQVSCLVSGEHFCEQYF. Written as DNA, the CDR3 is TGTGCCAGCAGCCAAGTTTCGTGTCTCGTATCAGGGGAGCATTTCTGCGAGCAGTACTTC.